This TCR beta chain was sequenced during a study of T-cell memory formation after mild COVID-19. Findings and limits, study-wide: Pre-infection memory harbored some responding clones, suggesting cross-reactive memory joined.

MiXCR, applied by TCRdb to the 5' RACE reads, yields one record per CDR3 protein. Of approximately 270,000 distinct CDR3 sequences listed, about 16% were seen once; the top ten hold roughly 23%. For this clonotype: Its antigen is currently unknown.

The J segment lost 5 bases and the V segment lost 0 bases, leaving 2 bases of the junction unmatched. CDR1 and CDR2 from the germline V gene are SGHRS and YFSETQ. CDR3 length: 16 amino acids. This clonotype was obtained from a man younger than 35 who had mild COVID-19 (a few samples of this study predate the infection). Cell type and time point are not known. The sequenced sample was PBMCs or a T cell subset sorted from them (not recorded which). V usage is TRBV5-1 and J usage is TRBJ2-2, with TRBD1 identical over 12 bases. The CDR3 reads CASSLGDRGPTGELFF. CDR3 nucleotides: TGCGCCAGCAGCTTGGGGGACAGGGGGCCGACCGGGGAGCTGTTTTTT.